This TCR beta chain derives from a study of tumor-infiltrating lymphocytes in primary liver carcinoma. About this clonotype itself: Because the CDR3 is missing its conserved closing phenylalanine or tryptophan, this is likely a read error.

For each extraction, RNA and DNA were obtained together from around 20-30 mg of unsorted bulk tissue. A primer in the constant region served to generate TCR beta cDNA from about 480 ng of total RNA. Sequencing libraries for TCR beta derived from three nested multiplex PCR rounds that used slightly modified ARM-PCR. TCRdb reprocessed the multiplex PCR reads via MiXCR and lists one record per CDR3 protein. Among 100,000 or so distinct CDR3 sequences, roughly 80% were seen once, and the ten largest hold approximately 20%. This clonotype was sampled from a man aged 35 to 55 with primary liver carcinoma and hepatitis B virus infection. Sequencing was done on a sample of liver tumor tissue from sampling region 3. Documented subset: tumor region T3, left-lateral pole.

The CDR3 sequence is CTNSDSLSENNEQFL. The DNA of the CDR3 is TGTACCAACAGTGACAGTTTATCCGAAAACAATGAGCAGTTCCTC. This chain connects TRBV7-9 to TRBJ2-1; D might be TRBD1 (5 bases). CDR1 SEHNR and CDR2 FQNEAQ come from the germline V gene (reference sequence). The CDR3 has 15 residues.